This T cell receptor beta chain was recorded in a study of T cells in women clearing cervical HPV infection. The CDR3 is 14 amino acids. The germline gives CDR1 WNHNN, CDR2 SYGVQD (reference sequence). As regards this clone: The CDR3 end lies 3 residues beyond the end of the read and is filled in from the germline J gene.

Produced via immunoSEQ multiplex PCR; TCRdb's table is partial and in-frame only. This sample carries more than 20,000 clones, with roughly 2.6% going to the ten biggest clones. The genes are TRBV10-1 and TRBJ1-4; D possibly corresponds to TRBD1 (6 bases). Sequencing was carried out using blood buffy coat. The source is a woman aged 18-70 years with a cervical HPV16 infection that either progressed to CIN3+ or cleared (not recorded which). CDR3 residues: CASSKGQNNSPLFF. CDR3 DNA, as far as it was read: TGCGCCAGCAGTAAAGGACAGAATAATTCACCA.